The clone carrying this TCR beta chain has just a few counts. Antigen: not known. This CDR3 has 14 amino acids. The germline V gene encodes CDR1 MNHNS and CDR2 SASEGT. V dropped 4 bases and J dropped 2; count of bases not matched to a gene: 5. The PCR ran on 60 Vbeta and 13 Jbeta primers. The repertoire was sequenced with immunoSEQ multiplex PCR; TCRdb's copy has only in-frame clones and lacks some. The sample carries 130,000 or so clones, approximately 10% recorded once. The entry originates in a study of cytomegalovirus exposure and HLA in healthy donors. Study results and limitations: In a later analysis, parvovirus B19, influenza, CMV and Epstein-Barr virus appeared linked to several top co-occurrence clusters. A later examination showed that TCR association rates differed by HLA locus, with DRB1 most and HLA-C fewest. TCR beta chain V- and J-gene trimming was linked, in a later analysis, to a missense variant in DCLRE1C.

This sequence joins TRBV6-1 and TRBJ2-7; TRBD2 aligns across 7 bases. The source material was PBMCs. The clonotype originates from a middle-aged woman in good health and CMV-seropositive. DNA for the CDR3: TGTGCCAGCAGTGCCGCTAGCGGCGCCTACGAGCAGTACTTC. Translated, it gives CASSAASGAYEQYF.